This T cell receptor beta chain was sequenced during a study of cytotoxic CD8 clonotypes in ibrutinib-treated CLL. Some clones are missing from TCRdb's copy, which holds only in-frame ones; the method was immunoSEQ multiplex PCR. The sample has 110,000 to 150,000 clones; more than 85% are singletons. Germline V CDR1 and CDR2: LGHNA, YSLEER. The V segment lost 1 base and the J segment 2 bases; nucleotides outside the gene matches: 10. The CDR3 length is 17 residues. This TCR came from a human donor with chronic lymphocytic leukemia. The material was PBMCs, obtained after 12 months of ibrutinib treatment. The chain links TRBV4-3 to TRBJ2-7, with TRBD1 matching 8 bases. The CDR3 nucleotides read TGCGCCAGCAGCCAAGTATCAGGACAGGGATACCCCTACGAGCAGTACTTC. Translation gives CASSQVSGQGYPYEQYF.